This T cell receptor (beta chain) was obtained from a study of blood T cell repertoires in COVID-19. CDR3 length equals 17 residues. The method was immunoSEQ multiplex PCR; TCRdb's version includes in-frame clones alone and lacks a portion of them. The sample has under 200,000 clones; about 85% are singletons. This TCR was recovered from a woman between 45 and 60 years old with COVID-19, enrolled during active disease. The chain combines TRBV7-5 with TRBJ2-2; the table's D call, TRBD1, was not checked against the DNA. TRBV7-5 is listed as a pseudogene. The sequenced sample consisted of peripheral blood. In DNA form, the CDR3 reads TGTGCCAGAAGCTTAACGACTCCGGGACACAACACCGGGGAGCTGTTTTTT. Amino acid sequence: CARSLTTPGHNTGELFF.